This T cell receptor beta chain came from a study of blood T cell repertoires in COVID-19. In the original workflow: Amplification of reference gene primers provided the estimated nucleated cell counts. Using immunoSEQ multiplex PCR, the repertoire was profiled, and TCRdb retains in-frame clones only, with some absent. The V and J calls and the clone size are those of that table, but D and trimming were determined from the DNA. Of tens of thousands of clones in the sample, around 80% were seen once. The CDR3 spans 14 residues. The V and J ends lost 5 bases and 6 bases respectively, with 15 bases between them. The germline V gene has CDR1 SGHVS and CDR2 FQNEAQ.

V gene TRBV7-8 combines with J gene TRBJ2-3, with D perhaps matching TRBD1 (7 bases). The material sequenced was peripheral blood. The TCR sequence derives from a man aged 50-60 years with active or convalescent COVID-19. This chain's CDR3 is CASSTLTGRDTQYF. DNA of the CDR3: TGTGCCAGCAGCACCCTGACAGGGAGGGATACGCAGTATTTT. Drawing the rest from reference TRBV7-8 and TRBJ2-3, the complete variable domain is GAGVSQSPRYKVAKRGQDVALRCDPISGHVSLFWYQQALGQGPEFLTYFQNEAQLDKSGLPSDRFFAERPEGSVSTLKIQRTQQEDSAVYLCASSTLTGRDTQYFGPGTRLTVL.